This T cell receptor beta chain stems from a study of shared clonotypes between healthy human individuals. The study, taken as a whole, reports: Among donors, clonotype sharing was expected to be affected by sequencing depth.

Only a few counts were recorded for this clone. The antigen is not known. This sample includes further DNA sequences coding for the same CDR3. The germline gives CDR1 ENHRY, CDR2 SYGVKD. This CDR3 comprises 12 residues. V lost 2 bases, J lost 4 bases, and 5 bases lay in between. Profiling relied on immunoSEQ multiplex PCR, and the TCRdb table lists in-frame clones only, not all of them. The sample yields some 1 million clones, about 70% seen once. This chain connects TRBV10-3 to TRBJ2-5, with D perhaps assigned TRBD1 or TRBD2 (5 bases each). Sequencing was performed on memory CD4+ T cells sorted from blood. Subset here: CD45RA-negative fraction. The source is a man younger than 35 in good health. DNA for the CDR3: TGTGCCATCAGTGAGGGGGGAGAGACCCAGTACTTC. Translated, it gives CAISEGGETQYF.